This entry is about one T cell receptor beta chain. Its antigen specificity is not known. Base quality data are lacking; no much larger clone is found one base away. The sample belongs to a study of cytomegalovirus exposure and HLA in healthy donors (dated by TCRdb to 2015 to 2018). Describing the broader study: An earlier analysis of several hundred of the donors reported around 280 Gb of sequence data and 95 million to 140 million unique TCR beta sequences obtained from around 180 million T cells. An early release covering 550 to 700 HLA-typed donors comprised about 290 gigabases of sequencing data and around 86 million unique TCR sequences. Among the roughly 400 genotyped donors, approximately 76% belonged to the genetic ancestry cluster associated with self-reported Caucasian donors. The study aimed to test whether cataloging public T cell receptors could reveal signatures of past pathogen exposure. Using immunosequencing, the study profiled T cell repertoires from about 650 subjects and related those repertoires to cytomegalovirus serostatus. In addition to the first cohort of approximately 650 subjects, a separate validation cohort of 100 to 150 different subjects was used. The study combined high-throughput TCR immunosequencing, statistical association of individual TCRs with disease status, and machine learning to predict cytomegalovirus infection status. A later analysis re-examined previously published TCR beta repertoires from several hundred donors and added high-resolution HLA genotyping to investigate patterns of TCR occurrence. Rather than using new phenotypic data, the later analysis identified candidate immune exposures from TCR beta sequences and from how often those sequences occurred across donors. To decide whether each TCR beta V gene segment behaved as functional or pseudogenic, an earlier analysis of approximately 620 of the donors relied on high-throughput TCR beta sequencing. Alongside the repertoire data, information on donor age, sex, ethnicity and CMV serostatus was compiled. Genome-wide SNP genotypes for about three fifths of the roughly 670 donors were used in a later genetic analysis, which treated that subset as a discovery cohort. All discovery cohort repertoires had been generated using a single sequencing platform. HLA typing included class I and class II loci at four-digit resolution. Typing coverage varied by locus: 629-630 donors for A, B, C, DRB1 and DQB1; around 560 for DQA1; over 600 for DPA1; more than 450 for DPB1. Four to six DR-DQ haplotypes were handled as single units for association and clustering because linkage in the cohort was strong. Among about 370 genotyped donors of the cohort, an average of approximately 220,000 unique TCR beta nucleotide sequences was sequenced per donor, of which roughly 17% were non-productive.

Library prep was done by the immunoSEQ multiplex PCR assay. For the multiplex PCR, a mixture combining 60 forward primers for TCR Vbeta segments and 13 reverse primers for TCR Jbeta segments was used. A multiplex PCR assay on genomic DNA amplified the CDR3 region of rearranged TCR beta genes. Amplified TCR beta libraries were sequenced as 87-base-pair reads on the Illumina HiSeq System. The paper's data handling went like this. Across the 670 or so repertoires, a later analysis counted about 81 million unique TCR beta chains, around 10 million of which were shared by at least two donors. Raw reads were error-corrected and collapsed into unique sequences by a nearest-neighbor algorithm in which closely related sequences were merged to remove PCR and sequencing errors. To assign V, D and J gene segments, CDR3 sequences were aligned to IMGT reference sequences. For a sequence to be retained, a match of at least six nucleotides to both a V gene segment and a J gene segment was required. A rearrangement counted as productive if the CDR3 had no stop codons and remained in frame with V and J, and every other rearrangement counted as non-productive. Following IMGT convention, CDR3 was defined as the stretch from the second conserved V-encoded cysteine up to the conserved J-encoded phenylalanine. Sequences without an unambiguous match to a single V gene segment were excluded from the earlier analysis of about 630 of the donors. An earlier analysis of 587 of the donors classified V segments as functional when productive rearrangements were above 56.7% and as segregating when the standard deviation between donors was above 5%. A statistical classification framework was built to diagnose cytomegalovirus status from the catalog of TCR beta chain sequences. V and J gene assignment, in a later analysis, came from comparing TCR nucleotide sequences with IMGT/GENE-DB human TR gene sequences. Using the TCRdist pipeline, a later analysis assigned CDR3 sequences along with most-parsimonious VDJ recombination scenarios. In a later analysis, every TCR beta chain was defined by the combination of its CDR3 amino acid sequence and its V-gene family, and reads without a unique V-gene family were dropped. In a later analysis, fewer than 650 highly shared, low-generation-probability nucleotide sequences were removed to address suspected cross-contamination and a sequencing artifact. In a later analysis, a clonal expansion index for each public chain was calculated from normalized within-repertoire ranks of inferred template counts. In a later analysis, generation probabilities were computed with a VDJ recombination model fitted to out-of-frame rearrangements, and the resulting probabilities were checked against IGoR. Hypergeometric tests were used in a later analysis to score TCR-TCR, TCR-HLA and TCR-CMV co-occurrence, with a repertoire-size bias correction applied to the TCR pairs. In a later analysis, false discovery rates were estimated by permuting HLA or CMV assignments 20 times. In a later analysis, co-occurring TCRs were grouped using DBSCAN, and TCRdist sequence similarity was added for clustering within HLA-allele-positive subsets. For co-occurrence clustering, repertoires with fewer than 30,000 or more than 120,000 public chains were excluded, along with roughly 5 repertoires with anomalous nucleotide sharing. Drawn from immuneACCESS, this table holds only the in-frame rearrangements with V and J called that TCRdb kept. Clones are partly lost; checked studies trace under half to an unresolved V gene and leave the rest unexplained. Clone size and the V and J calls come from that table; the DNA yielded D and trimming. The sample has some 130,000 clones on record, 60% to 80% of them singletons. Of the sample, under 1.5% is held by the ten largest clones.

V is cut back by 2 bases and J by 5 bases, with 4 bases in the junction unmatched. CDR1 and CDR2, looked up from the germline V gene, are SQVTM and ANQGSEA. From cysteine to phenylalanine, the CDR3 is 14 amino acids long. The CDR3 DNA has 42 bases and is translated from base 1. The cohort was made up of roughly 670 healthy bone marrow donors. At the time of sampling, all cohort members were nominally healthy, though unrecorded immune exposures were likely present. The donor tested CMV seronegative, placing the donor among the 350 to 400 seronegative members of the cohort. A peripheral blood sample was collected from each donor, and TCR beta sequencing was performed on peripheral blood mononuclear cells. The Qiagen DNeasy Blood Extraction Kit was used to extract genomic DNA from the blood cell samples. Paper-wide results and their limitations: When HLA alleles, especially DR and DQ, strongly co-occurred, TCR associations were difficult to assign to individual alleles. Presence/absence analyses assumed roughly uniform sequencing depth across donors, an assumption that may not hold. In a later analysis, HLA-associated TCR beta chains showed more clonal expansion and lower generation probabilities than non-associated chains that were equally common. The cohort was sequenced for TCR beta chains only, and without alpha or paired-chain data the features that could be detected were limited. Cytomegalovirus status was reported to be diagnosed by the classifier with high specificity and sensitivity in both the original and validation cohorts. According to a later analysis, parvovirus B19, influenza, CMV and Epstein-Barr virus appeared linked to several top co-occurrence clusters. Because counts were too low, roughly 17 rarely observed V segments, including chromosome 9 orphons, were left out of the earlier analysis of about 620 of the donors. In vitro tests confirmed that a few of the cytomegalovirus-associated TCR beta chains recognize cytomegalovirus antigens. A cluster of highly shared sequence variants was judged likely to be a technical artifact of the sequencing pipeline. In a later analysis, the rate of TCR association differed among HLA loci, with DRB1 alleles having the most associated TCRs and HLA-C alleles having the fewest. Because the 87-base-pair reads could not distinguish some IMGT-functional V segments, including TRBV6-2 and TRBV6-3, those segments were excluded. A further reported finding was that TCR beta sequences accurately predicted the HLA-A and HLA-B alleles for most subjects in the first cohort. Compared with the roughly 670-donor mean, donors in an Asian-associated ancestry cluster had fewer N-insertions in productive TCRs, according to a later genetic analysis. The study gave a list of more than 150 TCR beta chains associated with cytomegalovirus. HLA typing was unavailable for some donors at each locus, so association tests used only the typed subset. Most TCR sequences were seen in very few donors, while some public TCRs were found in many individuals. An association between a missense DCLRE1C variant and V-gene and J-gene trimming of TCR beta chains was found in a later genetic analysis and replicated in an independent cohort. According to the authors, the approach could potentially be generalized to other disease states and immunological phenotypes. In an earlier analysis of 450 to 750 of the donors, most TCR beta V segments appeared in productive rearrangements about 87% or about 30% of the time, broadly matching IMGT annotations. The only immune exposure information available for the cohort was CMV serostatus. Most CMV-associated TCR beta chains appeared to be HLA-restricted in a later analysis, and the HLA associations seemed to be driven largely by CMV exposure. Linkage disequilibrium might explain the correlated functional status among segregating V segments, but an unknown experimental factor could not be ruled out. At a false discovery rate of 0.05, a later analysis linked 15,000 to 20,000 TCR beta sequences to specific HLA alleles.

The sequencing sample was made of PBMCs. The clonotype comes from a man over 45 in good health and CMV-seronegative. This chain is built from TRBV29-1 and TRBJ2-3, and TRBD1 aligns with 10 junction nucleotides. The CDR3 protein: CSVEKGQGIDTQYF. The nucleotide sequence reads as follows: TGCAGCGTTGAAAAGGGACAGGGGATAGATACGCAGTATTTT.